The 21 T cell receptor beta chains given below trace back to one sample, sequenced in a study of identifying expanded T cells in peripheral blood. Clones were read by immunoSEQ multiplex PCR, and TCRdb kept only the in-frame ones, dropping some. This table holds about 100,000 clones, roughly 86% found once. The specimen was blood. Every receptor here comes from a person between 18 and 75 years old in good health.

The CDR3 nucleotides are TGCGCCAGCAGCTTGGACTTCCAGGGGGTCCCGTATGAGCAGTTCTTC. Amino acid sequence: CASSLDFQGVPYEQFF. The chain combines TRBV5-1 with TRBJ2-1, with 7 bases fitting TRBD1. V was pared by 0 bases and J by 8 bases, with 11 bases of the junction left unmatched. Germline values: CDR1 SGHRS, CDR2 YFSETQ. The CDR3 contains 16 residues.

This clone appeared a single time. This chain joins TRBV6-4 and TRBJ2-5; 8 bases match TRBD1. Germline V gene lookup returns CDR1 MRHNA and CDR2 SNTAGT. The V and J ends lost 6 bases and 1 base, in that order; junction bases with no gene match: 7. This CDR3 spans 15 amino acids. In DNA form, the CDR3 reads TGTGCCAGCAGGCTGACAGGGGCGATCCAAGAGACCCAGTACTTC. This gives the protein CASRLTGAIQETQYF.

The chain links TRBV6-5 to TRBJ2-5; 8 nucleotides agree with TRBD1. The length of the CDR3 is 14 residues. V shed 5 bases, J shed 4 bases, and the junction held 6 bases outside the gene matches. Germline lookup yields CDR1 MNHEY and CDR2 SVGAGI. As DNA, the CDR3 is TGTGCCAGCAGTCGGGACAGGTCTGGAGAGACCCAGTACTTC. It codes for CASSRDRSGETQYF.

The chain joins TRBV19 to TRBJ2-2, with a possible D match to TRBD2 (5 bases). Trimming stripped 6 bases from V and 5 bases from J, with 16 bases between. The CDR3 is made up of 15 amino acids. In germline, CDR1 is LNHDA, CDR2 SQIVND (reference sequence). CDR3 protein: CASRSDTRGTGELFF. CDR3 coding DNA: TGTGCCAGTAGGTCTGACACCCGAGGGACCGGGGAGCTGTTTTTT.

This rearrangement joins TRBV10-1 to TRBJ1-5; no clear D. The CDR3 is 13 residues long. The V gene lost 4 bases and the J gene lost 5 bases, with 9 bases spanning the gap. CDR1 is WNHNN and CDR2 is SYGVQD in the germline V gene (reference sequence). CDR3 bases: TGCGCCAGCAGTGCTGGAAGGGATCAGCCCCAGCATTTT. Translating gives CASSAGRDQPQHF.

The chain carries TRBV4-1 and TRBJ2-5, with D possibly being TRBD2 (6 bases). Per the germline V gene, CDR1 is MGHRA and CDR2 is YSYEKL. The CDR3 loop spans 15 amino acids. V lost 3 bases to trimming and J lost 5 bases, with 16 bases between them. In nucleotides, the CDR3 is TGCGCCAGCAGCCATGGACGTGGACGGGGGGAGACCCAGTACTTC. This translates into CASSHGRGRGETQYF.

V and J are TRBV5-5 and TRBJ2-7, with 9 bases matching TRBD1. The germline gives CDR1 SGHKS, CDR2 YYEKEE (reference sequence). CDR3 length equals 14 residues. The V and J ends lost 5 bases and 3 bases, in that order; junction bases with no gene match: 6. This chain's CDR3 is CASRTTGQGYEQYF. The CDR3 DNA reads as TGTGCCAGCAGAACCACGGGACAGGGCTACGAGCAGTACTTC.

The V and J genes are TRBV7-6 and TRBJ2-5, with no clear D. Per the germline V gene, CDR1 is SGHVS and CDR2 is FNYEAQ. The length of the CDR3 is 15 residues. V gave up 6 bases and J gave up 5 bases, with 19 bases separating them. Here the CDR3 DNA reads TGTGCCAGCAGACCTGGTATTCAGGTCCGGGAGACCCAGTACTTC. Translation: CASRPGIQVRETQYF.

V usage is TRBV30 and J usage is TRBJ1-4; D remains unclear. The V and J ends lost 0 bases and 13 bases respectively, with 15 bases between them. The CDR3 runs 13 residues. CDR1 GTSNPN and CDR2 SVGIG come from the germline V gene (reference sequence). CDR3 coding DNA: TGTGCCTGGAGTGTAATGGCAGCCCAAGGACTGTTTTTT. It encodes CAWSVMAAQGLFF.

This sequence joins TRBV27 and TRBJ2-7, with 9 bases aligning to TRBD1. This CDR3 is built from 13 residues. The V and J ends lost 4 bases and 11 bases, in that order; junction bases with no gene match: 9. Germline V CDR1 and CDR2: MNHEY, SMNVEV (reference sequence). The CDR3 DNA reads TGTGCCAGCAGTTACCGGGACAGGGTAGGGGAGTACTTC. It yields the protein CASSYRDRVGEYF.

This rearrangement joins TRBV30 to TRBJ2-2, with D unresolved. This CDR3 has 14 amino acids. The germline gives CDR1 GTSNPN, CDR2 SVGIG (reference sequence). The V end lost 1 base, the J end lost 5 bases, and 11 bases lay between the germline ends. The CDR3 sequence: CAWSDGAGTGELFF. The CDR3 coding sequence is TGTGCCTGGAGTGACGGTGCCGGGACCGGGGAGCTGTTTTTT.

Note on this clone: The sample holds other DNA sequences that translate to the same CDR3. The CDR3 coding sequence is TGTGCCAGCAGTTTATACGGTTACGAGCAGTACTTC. This encodes CASSLYGYEQYF. The chain combines TRBV28 with TRBJ2-7, with unresolved D. Germline V gives CDR1 MDHEN, CDR2 SYDVKM. Trimming removed 1 base from V and 4 bases from J, with 5 bases in between. This CDR3 is 12 amino acids long. The variable domain in full, with the rest retrieved from reference TRBV28 and TRBJ2-7, is DVKVTQSSRYLVKRTGEKVFLECVQDMDHENMFWYRQDPGLGLRLIYFSYDVKMKEKGDIPEGYSVSREKKERFSLILESASTNQTSMYLCASSLYGYEQYFGPGTRLTVT.

The chain carries TRBV6-6 and TRBJ1-3; possibly TRBD1 for D (6 bases). The CDR3 is made up of 15 amino acids. The V end lost 2 bases, the J end lost 1 base, and 9 bases lay between the germline ends. Germline-derived CDR1 and CDR2 are MNHNY and SVGAGI (reference sequence). The CDR3 bases are TGTGCCAGCAGTTACGGGGGGCCTTCTGGAAACACCATATATTTT. It specifies CASSYGGPSGNTIYF.

This chain joins TRBV19 and TRBJ2-7; 11 bases agree with TRBD1. V trimming: 6 bases; J trimming: 3 bases; junction bases outside the gene matches: 7. Germline V lookup: CDR1 LNHDA, CDR2 SQIVND (reference sequence). The CDR3 extends over 15 amino acids. The CDR3 region has the DNA TGTGCCAGTAGGGCGCGGGGGACAGGGGGCTACGAGCAGTACTTC. This translates into CASRARGTGGYEQYF.

The V gene is TRBV29-1, the J gene TRBJ2-1; D possibly corresponds to TRBD2 (6 bases). The CDR3 consists of 13 residues. The germline gives CDR1 SQVTM, CDR2 ANQGSEA. Trimming stripped 4 bases from V and 9 bases from J, with 16 bases between. CDR3 coding DNA: TGCAGCGTTGTAAATTTCCGGGAGAGTGAGCAGTTCTTC. This codes for CSVVNFRESEQFF.

V gene TRBV5-1 combines with J gene TRBJ1-2; 7 bases fit TRBD1. The CDR3 length is 14 residues. The V gene end was trimmed by 0 bases and the J gene end by 3 bases; junction bases not matched to a gene: 2. The germline V gene encodes CDR1 SGHRS and CDR2 YFSETQ. The CDR3 protein is CASSLAGTDYGYTF. Here the CDR3 DNA reads TGCGCCAGCAGCTTGGCCGGGACAGACTATGGCTACACCTTC.

This chain connects TRBV7-3 to TRBJ2-1; TRBD2 aligns across 10 bases. Germline values: CDR1 SGHTA, CDR2 FQGTGA. V shed 4 bases and J 0 bases; nucleotides not matched to a gene: 0. The CDR3 consists of 15 residues. DNA of the CDR3: TGTGCCAGCAGCTGGACTAGCGGCTCCTACAATGAGCAGTTCTTC. Its translation is CASSWTSGSYNEQFF.

The V and J genes are TRBV6-1 and TRBJ2-3; D gene uncertain. This CDR3 contains 12 residues. V dropped 2 bases and J dropped 3 bases, with 3 bases sitting between them. Per the germline V gene, CDR1 is MNHNS and CDR2 is SASEGT. CDR3 in DNA: TGTGCCAGCAGTGAAAGGACAGATACGCAGTATTTT. Protein: CASSERTDTQYF.

V usage is TRBV7-2 and J usage is TRBJ2-7; D may be TRBD1 (6 bases). Germline CDR1 and CDR2: SGHTA and FQGNSA. Trimming took off 5 bases at V and 4 bases at J, with 18 bases between the two ends. The length of the CDR3 is 15 residues. The chain's CDR3 is CASSLSGRGLYEQYF. CDR3 coding DNA: TGTGCCAGCAGCCTCTCCGGCAGGGGCTTGTACGAGCAGTACTTC.

V usage is TRBV5-5 and J usage is TRBJ1-5; D possibly corresponds to TRBD1 (5 bases). The germline V gene has CDR1 SGHKS and CDR2 YYEKEE (reference sequence). V lost 0 bases and J lost 0, with 10 bases in between. The CDR3 has 16 residues. CDR3 in DNA: TGTGCCAGCAGCTTGGGCAGGGACGTTAGCAATCAGCCCCAGCATTTT. Translated, it gives CASSLGRDVSNQPQHF.

The genes are TRBV30 and TRBJ1-4; the match to TRBD1 covers 10 bases. CDR3 size: 13 residues. The germline gives CDR1 GTSNPN, CDR2 SVGIG (reference sequence). J was trimmed by 8 bases and V by 5 bases; bases with no gene match: 5. As DNA, the CDR3 is TGTGCCTGGGGGACAGGGGCTGGGGAAAAACTGTTTTTT. The encoded protein is CAWGTGAGEKLFF.